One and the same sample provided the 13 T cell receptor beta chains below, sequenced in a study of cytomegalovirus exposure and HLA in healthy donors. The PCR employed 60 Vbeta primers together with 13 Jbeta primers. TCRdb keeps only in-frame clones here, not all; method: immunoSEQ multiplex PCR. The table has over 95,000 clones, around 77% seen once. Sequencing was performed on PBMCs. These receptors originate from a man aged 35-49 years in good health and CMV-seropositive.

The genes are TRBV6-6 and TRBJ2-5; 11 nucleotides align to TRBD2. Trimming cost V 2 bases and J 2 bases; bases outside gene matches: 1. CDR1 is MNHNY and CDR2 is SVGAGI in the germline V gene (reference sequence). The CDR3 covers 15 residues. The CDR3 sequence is CASSYGTSGQETQYF. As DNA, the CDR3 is TGTGCCAGCAGTTACGGGACTAGCGGACAAGAGACCCAGTACTTC.

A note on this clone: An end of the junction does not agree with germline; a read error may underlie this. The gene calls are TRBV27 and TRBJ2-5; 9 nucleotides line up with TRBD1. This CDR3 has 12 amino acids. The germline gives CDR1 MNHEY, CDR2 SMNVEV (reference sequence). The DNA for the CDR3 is TGTGCCAGCAGTCCCGGGACAGGGCCCATGGACTTC. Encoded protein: CASSPGTGPMDF.

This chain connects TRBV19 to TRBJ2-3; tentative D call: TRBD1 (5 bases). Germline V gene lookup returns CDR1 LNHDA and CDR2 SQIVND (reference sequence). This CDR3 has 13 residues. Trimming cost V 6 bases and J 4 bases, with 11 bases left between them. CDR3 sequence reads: CASRGLGSDTQYF. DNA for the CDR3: TGTGCCAGTAGGGGGCTGGGTTCAGATACGCAGTATTTT.

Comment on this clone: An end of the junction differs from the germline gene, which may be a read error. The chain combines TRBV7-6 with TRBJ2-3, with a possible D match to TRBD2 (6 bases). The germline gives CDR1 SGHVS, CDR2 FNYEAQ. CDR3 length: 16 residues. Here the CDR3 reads CAGSSRRGSGTDTQYF. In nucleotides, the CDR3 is TGTGCCGGCAGCTCCCGCCGGGGGTCAGGCACAGATACGCAGTATTTT.

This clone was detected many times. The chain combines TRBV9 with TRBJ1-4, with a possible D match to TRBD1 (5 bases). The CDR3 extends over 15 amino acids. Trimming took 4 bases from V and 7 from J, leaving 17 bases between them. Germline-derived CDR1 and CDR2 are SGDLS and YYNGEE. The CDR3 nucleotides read TGTGCCAGCAGCCCAGAGGAGGGGACGCGTGAAAAACTGTTTTTT. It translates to CASSPEEGTREKLFF.

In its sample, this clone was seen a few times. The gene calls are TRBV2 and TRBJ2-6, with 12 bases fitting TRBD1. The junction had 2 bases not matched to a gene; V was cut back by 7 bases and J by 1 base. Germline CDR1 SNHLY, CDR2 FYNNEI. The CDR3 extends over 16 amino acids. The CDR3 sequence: CASKGQGASGANVLTF. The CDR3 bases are TGTGCCAGCAAGGGACAGGGGGCTTCTGGGGCCAACGTCCTGACTTTC. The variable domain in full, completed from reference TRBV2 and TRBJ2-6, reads EPEVTQTPSHQVTQMGQEVILRCVPISNHLYFYWYRQILGQKVEFLVSFYNNEISEKSEIFDDQFSVERPDGSNFTLKIRSTKLEDSAMYFCASKGQGASGANVLTFGAGSRLTVL.

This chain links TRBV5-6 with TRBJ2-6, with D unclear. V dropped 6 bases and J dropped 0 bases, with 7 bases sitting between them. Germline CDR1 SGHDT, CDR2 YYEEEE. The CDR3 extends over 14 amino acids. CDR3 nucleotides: TGTGCCAGCACCCTACCCTCTGGGGCCAACGTCCTGACTTTC. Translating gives CASTLPSGANVLTF.

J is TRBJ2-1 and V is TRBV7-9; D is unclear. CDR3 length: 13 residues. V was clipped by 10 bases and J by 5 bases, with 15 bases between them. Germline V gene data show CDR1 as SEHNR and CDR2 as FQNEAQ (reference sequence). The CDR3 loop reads CATLTGEDNEQFF. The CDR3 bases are TGTGCCACCTTAACCGGCGAGGACAATGAGCAGTTCTTC.

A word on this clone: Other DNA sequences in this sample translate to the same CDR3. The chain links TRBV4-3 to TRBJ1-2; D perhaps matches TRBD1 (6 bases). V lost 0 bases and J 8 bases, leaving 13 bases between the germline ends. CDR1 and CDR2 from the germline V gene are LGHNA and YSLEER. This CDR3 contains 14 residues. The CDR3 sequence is CASSQERGARGYTF. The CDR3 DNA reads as TGCGCCAGCAGCCAAGAACGGGGGGCGAGGGGCTACACCTTC.

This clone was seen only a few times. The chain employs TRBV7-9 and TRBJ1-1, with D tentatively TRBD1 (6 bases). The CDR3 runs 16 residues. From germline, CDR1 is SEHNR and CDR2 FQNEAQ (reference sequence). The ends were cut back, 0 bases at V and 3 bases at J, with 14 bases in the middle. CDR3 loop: CASSLARGYADTEAFF. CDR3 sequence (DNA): TGTGCCAGCAGCTTAGCGAGGGGGTATGCGGACACTGAAGCTTTCTTT.

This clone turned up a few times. CDR3 amino acids: CAWKVGDVGEQYF. As DNA, the CDR3 is TGTGCCTGGAAGGTGGGAGACGTCGGCGAGCAGTACTTC. This chain uses TRBV30 with TRBJ2-7; a possible D gene is TRBD2 (5 bases). This CDR3 is 13 amino acids long. Trimming removed 4 bases from V and 6 bases from J, with 16 bases in between. Germline V gene sequence: CDR1 GTSNPN, CDR2 SVGIG (reference sequence). The full variable domain, rest sourced from reference TRBV30 and TRBJ2-7, is SQTIHQWPATLVQPVGSPLSLECTVEGTSNPNLYWYRQAAGRGLQLLFYSVGIGQISSEVPQNLSASRPQDRQFILSSKKLLLSDSGFYLCAWKVGDVGEQYFGPGTRLTVT.

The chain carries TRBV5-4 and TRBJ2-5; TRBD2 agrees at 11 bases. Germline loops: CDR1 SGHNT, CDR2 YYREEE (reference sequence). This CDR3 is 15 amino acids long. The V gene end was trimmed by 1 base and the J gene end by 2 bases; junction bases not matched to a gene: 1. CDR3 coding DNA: TGTGCCAGCAGCTTGCCTAGCGGGGGGCAAGAGACCCAGTACTTC. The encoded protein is CASSLPSGGQETQYF.

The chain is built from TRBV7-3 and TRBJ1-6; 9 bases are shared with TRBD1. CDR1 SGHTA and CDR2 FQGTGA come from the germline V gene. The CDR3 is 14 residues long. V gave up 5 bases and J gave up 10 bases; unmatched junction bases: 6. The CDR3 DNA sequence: TGTGCCAGCAGCCTACTCGACAGGGGGTCACCCCTCCACTTT. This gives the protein CASSLLDRGSPLHF. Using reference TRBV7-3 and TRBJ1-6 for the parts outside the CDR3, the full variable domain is GAGVSQTPSNKVTEKGKYVELRCDPISGHTALYWYRQSLGQGPEFLIYFQGTGAADDSGLPNDRFFAVRPEGSVSTLKIQRTERGDSAVYLCASSLLDRGSPLHFGNGTRLTVT.